This TCR beta chain is drawn from a study of blood T cell repertoires in COVID-19. CDR3 size: 16 residues. Germline V gene data show CDR1 as LNHDA and CDR2 as SQIVND (reference sequence). The V and J ends lost 7 bases and 4 bases, in that order; junction bases with no gene match: 13. Generated by immunoSEQ multiplex PCR, the TCRdb table keeps only in-frame clones and is missing some. The table lists approximately 500,000 clones, about 88% of them singletons. Sequencing was carried out using peripheral blood. This chain connects TRBV19 to TRBJ1-1; TRBD1 matches 9 bases. This sequence was found in a young man with COVID-19, enrolled during active disease. CDR3 region: CASTPQGQGLRTEAFF. The CDR3, as DNA: TGTGCCAGTACCCCTCAGGGACAGGGTCTTCGCACTGAAGCTTTCTTT.